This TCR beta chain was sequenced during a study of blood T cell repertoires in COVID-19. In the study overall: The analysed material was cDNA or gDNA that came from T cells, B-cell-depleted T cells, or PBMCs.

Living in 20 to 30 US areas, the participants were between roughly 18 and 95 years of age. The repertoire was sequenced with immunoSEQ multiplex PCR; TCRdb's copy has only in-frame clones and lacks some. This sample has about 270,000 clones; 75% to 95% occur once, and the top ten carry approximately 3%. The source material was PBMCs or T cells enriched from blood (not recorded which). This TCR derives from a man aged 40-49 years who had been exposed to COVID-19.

The CDR3 sequence is CASTDKQSTSETQYF. Written as DNA, the CDR3 is TGTGCCAGCACCGACAAACAATCCACTTCGGAGACCCAGTACTTC. V is TRBV5-4 and J is TRBJ2-5; no reliable D call. The CDR3 consists of 15 residues. CDR1 SGHNT and CDR2 YYREEE come from the germline V gene (reference sequence). V was trimmed by 6 bases and J by 5 bases, leaving 20 bases between them. Full variable domain (rest looked up from reference TRBV5-4 and TRBJ2-5): ETGVTQSPTHLIKTRGQQVTLRCSSQSGHNTVSWYQQALGQGPQFIFQYYREEENGRGNFPPRFSGLQFPNYSSELNVNALELDDSALYLCASTDKQSTSETQYFGPGTRLLVL.